What follows are 9 T cell receptor beta chains derived from one specimen sequenced in a study of cytomegalovirus exposure and HLA in healthy donors. Using immunoSEQ multiplex PCR, the repertoire was profiled, and TCRdb retains in-frame clones only, with some absent. The table shows about 75,000 clones, with around four fifths occurring only once. Sequenced: PBMCs. Every receptor here comes from a man under 40 in good health and CMV-seronegative.

V gene TRBV27 combines with J gene TRBJ2-3; 11 bases are a match to TRBD2. CDR1 is MNHEY, CDR2 SMNVEV, per germline (reference sequence). This CDR3 has 16 residues. V lost 7 bases and J lost 2; bases outside the gene matches: 8. This CDR3 reads CASTSGTSGYTDTQYF. CDR3 nucleotides: TGTGCCAGCACCTCCGGGACTAGCGGTTACACAGATACGCAGTATTTT.

The CDR3 DNA sequence: TGTGCCAGCAACCAAGCGCGGGGCAGACAAGAGACCCAGTACTTC. Its protein product is CASNQARGRQETQYF. This chain links TRBV7-9 with TRBJ2-5; D is possibly TRBD2 (6 bases). Trimming stripped 7 bases from V and 2 bases from J, with 17 bases between. Germline CDR1 and CDR2: SEHNR and FQNEAQ (reference sequence). The CDR3 sequence is 15 residues long. Full variable domain (outside the CDR3, taken from reference TRBV7-9 and TRBJ2-5): DTGVSQNPRHKITKRGQNVTFRCDPISEHNRLYWYRQTLGQGPEFLTYFQNEAQLEKSRLLSDRFSAERPKGSFSTLEIQRTEQGDSAMYLCASNQARGRQETQYFGPGTRLLVL.

The chain combines TRBV5-5 with TRBJ2-7; TRBD1 matches at 9 bases. Losses at the gene ends were 7 bases for V and 4 bases for J; bases not matched to a gene: 9. The CDR3 has 14 residues. Germline loops: CDR1 SGHKS, CDR2 YYEKEE (reference sequence). This CDR3 is CASHAGQGGYEQYF. The CDR3 DNA reads TGTGCCAGCCACGCGGGACAGGGAGGATACGAGCAGTACTTC. The full variable domain, with the rest looked up from reference TRBV5-5 and TRBJ2-7, is DAGVTQSPTHLIKTRGQQVTLRCSPISGHKSVSWYQQVLGQGPQFIFQYYEKEERGRGNFPDRFSARQFPNYSSELNVNALLLGDSALYLCASHAGQGGYEQYFGPGTRLTVT.

The J gene is TRBJ2-2, the V gene TRBV19, with TRBD1 matching 10 bases. From germline, CDR1 is LNHDA and CDR2 SQIVND (reference sequence). V lost 3 bases, J lost 4 bases, and 8 bases stayed unmatched. CDR3 length: 17 amino acids. The CDR3 DNA reads as TGTGCCAGTAGTATTATCCGGGACAGGGGAGCCACCGGGGAGCTGTTTTTT. This gives the protein CASSIIRDRGATGELFF.

This clone was recorded only once. The chain combines TRBV6-4 with TRBJ2-2, with TRBD2 as a possible D gene (5 bases). The V gene's germline CDR1 is MRHNA and CDR2 SNTAGT. V shed 3 bases and J shed 3 bases, with 5 bases lying between them. The CDR3 spans 13 residues. CDR3 bases: TGTGCCAGCAGTGAGCGGGACACCGGGGAGCTGTTTTTT. It yields the protein CASSERDTGELFF.

This chain joins TRBV4-2 and TRBJ2-1, with 12 bases matching TRBD2. Germline assignment: CDR1 LGHNA and CDR2 YNFKEQ. This CDR3 comprises 21 residues. The V gene end was trimmed by 2 bases and the J gene end by 2 bases; junction bases not matched to a gene: 16. As DNA, the CDR3 is TGTGCCAGCAGCCAATACCCCGTGGCTAGCGGGAGGGCCGGTACCTACAATGAGCAGTTCTTC. Amino acids: CASSQYPVASGRAGTYNEQFF.

The chain recombines TRBV4-1 with TRBJ2-3, with a tentative D call TRBD1 (6 bases). From germline, CDR1 is MGHRA and CDR2 YSYEKL. The CDR3 sequence is 14 residues long. Between the trimmed V and J ends, which lost 3 bases and 8 bases, there was a span of 15 bases. The CDR3 reads CASSQLAGAATQYF. In nucleotides, the CDR3 is TGCGCCAGCAGCCAGTTAGCAGGGGCTGCTACGCAGTATTTT.

This sequence joins TRBV11-3 and TRBJ1-1, with D tentatively TRBD1 (5 bases). This CDR3 has 17 amino acids. CDR1 is SGHNT, CDR2 YENEEA, per germline. V lost 0 bases to trimming and J lost 0 bases, with 14 bases between them. The CDR3 protein is CASSLERVGHLNTEAFF. The CDR3 bases are TGTGCCAGCAGCTTAGAACGTGTAGGACACCTGAACACTGAAGCTTTCTTT.

V gene TRBV18 combines with J gene TRBJ2-7; TRBD2 aligns across 10 bases. Per germline, CDR1 KGHSH and CDR2 LQKENI. With 0 bases clipped from V and 2 bases from J, the junction kept 10 bases outside the gene matches. The CDR3 has 18 residues. The CDR3 reads CASSPPEASGRKAYEQYV. For the CDR3, the DNA is TGTGCCAGCTCACCACCGGAAGCTAGCGGGAGAAAGGCCTACGAGCAGTACGTC.